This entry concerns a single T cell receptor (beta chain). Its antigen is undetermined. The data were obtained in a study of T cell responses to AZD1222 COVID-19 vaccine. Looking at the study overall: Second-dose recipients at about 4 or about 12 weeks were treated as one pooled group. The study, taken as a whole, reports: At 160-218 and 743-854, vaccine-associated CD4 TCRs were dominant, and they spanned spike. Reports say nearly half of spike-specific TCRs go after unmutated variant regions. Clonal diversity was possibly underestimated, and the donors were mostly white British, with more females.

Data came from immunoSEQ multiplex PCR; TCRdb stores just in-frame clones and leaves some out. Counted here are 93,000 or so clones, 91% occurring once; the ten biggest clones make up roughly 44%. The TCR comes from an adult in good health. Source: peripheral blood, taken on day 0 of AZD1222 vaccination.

Here the CDR3 reads CASSVVGTGGLDEQYF. In DNA, the CDR3 is TGTGCCAGCAGCGTAGTCGGGACAGGGGGCCTCGACGAGCAGTACTTC. The rearrangement links TRBV9 to TRBJ2-7; 12 positions agree with TRBD1. Trimming removed 0 bases from V and 5 bases from J; junction bases left unmatched: 6. Looked up from germline, CDR1 is SGDLS and CDR2 is YYNGEE. The CDR3 totals 16 residues.